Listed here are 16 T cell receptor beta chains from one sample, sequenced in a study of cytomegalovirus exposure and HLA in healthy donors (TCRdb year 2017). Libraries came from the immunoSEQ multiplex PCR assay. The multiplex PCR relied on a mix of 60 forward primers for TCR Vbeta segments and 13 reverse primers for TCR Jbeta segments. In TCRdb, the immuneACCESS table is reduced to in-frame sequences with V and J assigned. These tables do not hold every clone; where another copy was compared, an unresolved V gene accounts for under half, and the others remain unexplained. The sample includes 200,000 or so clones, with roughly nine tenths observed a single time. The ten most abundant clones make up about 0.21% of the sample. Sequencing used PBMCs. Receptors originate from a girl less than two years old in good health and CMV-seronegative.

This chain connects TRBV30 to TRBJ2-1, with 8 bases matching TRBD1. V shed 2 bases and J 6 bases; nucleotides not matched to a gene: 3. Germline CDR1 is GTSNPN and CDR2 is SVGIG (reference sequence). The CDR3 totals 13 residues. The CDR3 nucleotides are TGTGCCTGGAGTAGGACAGGGATCAATGAGCAGTTCTTC. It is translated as CAWSRTGINEQFF.

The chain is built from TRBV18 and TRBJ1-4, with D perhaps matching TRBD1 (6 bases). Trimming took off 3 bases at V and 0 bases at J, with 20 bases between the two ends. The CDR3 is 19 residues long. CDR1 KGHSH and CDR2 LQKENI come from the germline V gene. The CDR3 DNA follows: TGTGCCAGCTCACCCTATCGACAGGCCGTCCTTGCAACTAATGAAAAACTGTTTTTT. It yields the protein CASSPYRQAVLATNEKLFF.

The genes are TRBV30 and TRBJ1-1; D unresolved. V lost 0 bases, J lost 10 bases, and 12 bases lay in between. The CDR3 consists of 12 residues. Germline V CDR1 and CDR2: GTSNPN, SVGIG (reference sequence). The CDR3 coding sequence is TGTGCCTGGAGTGTTCAATCCTTCGGAGCTTTCTTT. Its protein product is CAWSVQSFGAFF.

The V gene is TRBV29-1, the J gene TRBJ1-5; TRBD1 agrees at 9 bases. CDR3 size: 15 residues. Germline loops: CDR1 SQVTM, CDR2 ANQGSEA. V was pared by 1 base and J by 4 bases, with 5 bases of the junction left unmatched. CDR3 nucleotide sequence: TGCAGCGTTGAAGGGGGGGACAGGGCTAATCAGCCCCAGCATTTT. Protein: CSVEGGDRANQPQHF.

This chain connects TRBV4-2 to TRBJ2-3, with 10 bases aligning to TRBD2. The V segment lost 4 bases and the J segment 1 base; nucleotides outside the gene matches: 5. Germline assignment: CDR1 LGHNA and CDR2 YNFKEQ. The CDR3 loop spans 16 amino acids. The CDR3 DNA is TGTGCCAGCAGCCTAGAGCGGGAGGGGGGCACAGATACGCAGTATTTT. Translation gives CASSLEREGGTDTQYF.

CDR3 coding DNA: TGCGCCAGCAGCTTGATCGCGGGGGGGCCTGGGGCCGGGGAGCTGTTTTTT. It specifies CASSLIAGGPGAGELFF. J is TRBJ2-2 and V is TRBV5-1, with 9 nucleotides matching TRBD2. Germline CDR1 SGHRS, CDR2 YFSETQ. V lost 1 base, J lost 6 bases, and 10 bases stayed unmatched. The CDR3 is 17 amino acids.

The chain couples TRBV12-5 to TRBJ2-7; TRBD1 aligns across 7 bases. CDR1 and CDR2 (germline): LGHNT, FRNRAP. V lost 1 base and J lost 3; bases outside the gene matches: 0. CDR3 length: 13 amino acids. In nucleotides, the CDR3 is TGTGCTAGTGGTTTGGGACAGGGCTACGAGCAGTACTTC. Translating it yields CASGLGQGYEQYF. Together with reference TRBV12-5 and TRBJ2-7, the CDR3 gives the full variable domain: DARVTQTPRHKVTEMGQEVTMRCQPILGHNTVFWYRQTMMQGLELLAYFRNRAPLDDSGMPKDRFSAEMPDATLATLKIQPSEPRDSAVYFCASGLGQGYEQYFGPGTRLTVT.

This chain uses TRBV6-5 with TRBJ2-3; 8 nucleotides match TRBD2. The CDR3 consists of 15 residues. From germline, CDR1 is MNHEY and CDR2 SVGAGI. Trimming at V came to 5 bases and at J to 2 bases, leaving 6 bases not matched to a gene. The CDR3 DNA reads TGTGCCAGCAGTCAGCGGGAGTCCTCCACAGATACGCAGTATTTT. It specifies CASSQRESSTDTQYF.

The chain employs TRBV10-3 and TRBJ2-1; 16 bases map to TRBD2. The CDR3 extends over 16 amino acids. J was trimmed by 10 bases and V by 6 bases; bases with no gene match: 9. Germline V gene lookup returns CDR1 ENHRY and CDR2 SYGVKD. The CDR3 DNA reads TGTGCCATCAGGGATGGGACTAGCGGGAGGGAACAAGAGCAGTTCTTC. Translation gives CAIRDGTSGREQEQFF.

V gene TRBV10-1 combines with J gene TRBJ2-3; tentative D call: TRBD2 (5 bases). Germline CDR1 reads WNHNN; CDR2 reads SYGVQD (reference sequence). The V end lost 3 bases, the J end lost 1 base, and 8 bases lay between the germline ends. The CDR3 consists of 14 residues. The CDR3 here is CASSEGLRTDTQYF. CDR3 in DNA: TGCGCCAGCAGTGAAGGACTGCGCACAGATACGCAGTATTTT.

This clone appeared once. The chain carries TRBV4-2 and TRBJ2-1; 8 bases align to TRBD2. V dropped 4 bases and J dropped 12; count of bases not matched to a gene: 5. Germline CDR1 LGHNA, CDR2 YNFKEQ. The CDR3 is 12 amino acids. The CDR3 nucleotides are TGTGCCAGCAGCCCCAGCGGGAGTGGGCAGTTCTTC. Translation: CASSPSGSGQFF.

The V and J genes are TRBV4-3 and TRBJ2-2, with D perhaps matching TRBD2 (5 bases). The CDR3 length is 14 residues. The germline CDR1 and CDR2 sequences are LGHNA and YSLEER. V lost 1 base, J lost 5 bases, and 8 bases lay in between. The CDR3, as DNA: TGCGCCAGCAGCCAAGGACTACCGACCGGGGAGCTGTTTTTT. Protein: CASSQGLPTGELFF.

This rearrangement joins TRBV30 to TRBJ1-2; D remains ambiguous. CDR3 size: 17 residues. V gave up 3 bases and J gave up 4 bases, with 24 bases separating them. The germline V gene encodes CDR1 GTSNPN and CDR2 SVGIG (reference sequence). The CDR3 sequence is CAWSQDRRNQVGYGYTF. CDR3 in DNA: TGTGCCTGGAGCCAAGATCGGAGGAATCAAGTCGGCTATGGCTACACCTTC. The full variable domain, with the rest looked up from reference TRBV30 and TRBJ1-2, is SQTIHQWPATLVQPVGSPLSLECTVEGTSNPNLYWYRQAAGRGLQLLFYSVGIGQISSEVPQNLSASRPQDRQFILSSKKLLLSDSGFYLCAWSQDRRNQVGYGYTFGSGTRLTVV.

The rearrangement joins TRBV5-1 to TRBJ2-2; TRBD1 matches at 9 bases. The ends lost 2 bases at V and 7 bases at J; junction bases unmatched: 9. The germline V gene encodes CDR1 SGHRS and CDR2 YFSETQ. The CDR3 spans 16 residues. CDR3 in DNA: TGCGCCAGCAGCTTATCCACAGGGGGCGCAAGCGGGGAGCTGTTTTTT. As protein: CASSLSTGGASGELFF.

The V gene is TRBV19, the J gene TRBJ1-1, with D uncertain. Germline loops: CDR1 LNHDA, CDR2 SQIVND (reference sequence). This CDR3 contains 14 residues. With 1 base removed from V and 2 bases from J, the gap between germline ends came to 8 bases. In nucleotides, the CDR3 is TGTGCCAGTAGTATAGGACAATTCAACACTGAAGCTTTCTTT. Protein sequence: CASSIGQFNTEAFF.

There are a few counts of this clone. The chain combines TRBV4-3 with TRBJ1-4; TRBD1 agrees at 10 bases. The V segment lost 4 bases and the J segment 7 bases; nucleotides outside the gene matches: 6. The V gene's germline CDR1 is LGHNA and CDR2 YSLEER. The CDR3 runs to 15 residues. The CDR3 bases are TGCGCCAGCAGCCCTCGTAGGACAGGGGGTGAAAAACTGTTTTTT. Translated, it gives CASSPRRTGGEKLFF.